These T cell receptor beta chains were read from a single sample in a study of cytomegalovirus exposure and HLA in healthy donors. Repertoires were generated with immunoSEQ multiplex PCR, while TCRdb's copy carries only in-frame clones and drops some. This sample has around 300,000 clones, with about four fifths found just once. Material: PBMCs. The receptors were sampled from a woman in her thirties or forties in good health and CMV-seropositive. Both conserved end residues are part of each CDR3. The D gene is left open where the match is weak. A clone size is listed for some rows: how often the clone was seen (once, few, many), or a class if it is expanded.

len,j_gene,v_gene,abundance,d_gene,CDR3nt,CDR3aa
15,TRBJ2-1,TRBV25-1,once,TRBD2,TGTGCCAGCAGTGATCAGCGGGATTCCTACAATGAGCAGTTCTTC,CASSDQRDSYNEQFF
13,TRBJ1-1,TRBV11-1,once,.,TGTGCCAGCAGCCGAGAACGGGACTCTGAAGCTTTCTTT,CASSRERDSEAFF
14,TRBJ1-1,TRBV2,.,TRBD1,TGTGCCAGCAGTCCCGGACAGGGGAACACTGAAGCTTTCTTT,CASSPGQGNTEAFF
14,TRBJ1-5,TRBV28,.,TRBD1,TGTGCCAGTCAGTGGGGGACAGGGATTCAGCCCCAGCATTTT,CASQWGTGIQPQHF
16,TRBJ2-2,TRBV5-5,.,TRBD2,TGTGCCAGCAGTCGTGGACTAGCGGGAGGGATGGAGGAGCTGTTTTTT,CASSRGLAGGMEELFF
17,TRBJ2-1,TRBV4-2,.,.,TGTGCCAGCAGCCAAGATAACGAGCGCGCAACCTACAATGAGCAGTTCTTC,CASSQDNERATYNEQFF
15,TRBJ2-1,TRBV6-5,.,.,TGTGCCAGCAGTTACGGCTTACCCTCCTACAATGAGCAGTTCTTC,CASSYGLPSYNEQFF
17,TRBJ1-5,TRBV4-2,few,TRBD1,TGTGCCAGCAGCCAAACTGGGACAGGGGGGTTCACTCAGCCCCAGCATTTT,CASSQTGTGGFTQPQHF
15,TRBJ2-5,TRBV6-1,.,TRBD1,TGTGCCAGCAGTTCAAACAGGGGGCCTGGGGAGACCCAGTACTTC,CASSSNRGPGETQYF
14,TRBJ2-3,TRBV7-2,few,TRBD2,TGTGCCAGCAGCTTCGGACTAGCAGCCGATACGCAGTATTTT,CASSFGLAADTQYF
14,TRBJ2-2,TRBV6-5,.,.,TGTGCCAGCAGTTACTCTGCCGGGACCGGGGAGCTGTTTTTT,CASSYSAGTGELFF
16,TRBJ2-3,TRBV5-1,.,TRBD2,TGCGCCAGCAGCTTGGTTTTAGCGGGAAGGGCAGATACGCAGTATTTT,CASSLVLAGRADTQYF
15,TRBJ2-7,TRBV6-1,few,TRBD1,TGTGCCAGCAGTGAGAGGGGACAGGGGGCAGGTGAGCAGTACTTC,CASSERGQGAGEQYF
16,TRBJ2-1,TRBV18,.,TRBD2,TGTGCCAGCTCTCGCCCGGCCAGCGGGAGCTACAATGAGCAGTTCTTC,CASSRPASGSYNEQFF
15,TRBJ1-1,TRBV7-9,.,.,TGTGCCAGCAGCTTATCCGGGACACATAACACTGAAGCTTTCTTT,CASSLSGTHNTEAFF
13,TRBJ1-6,TRBV6-1,.,.,TGTGCCAGCAGCGGGGAAATTAATTCACCCCTCCACTTT,CASSGEINSPLHF
15,TRBJ2-3,TRBV7-9,.,.,TGTGCCAGCAGCCCCAGGGACATACGCACAGATACGCAGTATTTT,CASSPRDIRTDTQYF